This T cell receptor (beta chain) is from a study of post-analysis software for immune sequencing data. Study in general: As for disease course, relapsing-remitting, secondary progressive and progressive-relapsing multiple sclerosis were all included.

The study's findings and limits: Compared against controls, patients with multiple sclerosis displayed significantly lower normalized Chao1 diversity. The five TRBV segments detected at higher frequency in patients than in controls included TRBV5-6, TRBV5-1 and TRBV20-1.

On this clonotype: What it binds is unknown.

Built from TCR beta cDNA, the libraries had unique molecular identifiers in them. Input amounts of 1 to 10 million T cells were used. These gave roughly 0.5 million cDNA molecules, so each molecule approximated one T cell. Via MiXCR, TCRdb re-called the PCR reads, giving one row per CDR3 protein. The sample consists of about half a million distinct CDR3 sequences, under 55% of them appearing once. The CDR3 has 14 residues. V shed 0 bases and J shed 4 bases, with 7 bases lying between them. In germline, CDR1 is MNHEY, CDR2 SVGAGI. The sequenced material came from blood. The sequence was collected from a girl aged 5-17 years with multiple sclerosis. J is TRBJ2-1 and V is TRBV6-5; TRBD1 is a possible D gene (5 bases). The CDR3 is CASSYSRGYNEQFF. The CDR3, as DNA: TGTGCCAGCAGTTACTCAAGGGGTTACAATGAGCAGTTCTTC.